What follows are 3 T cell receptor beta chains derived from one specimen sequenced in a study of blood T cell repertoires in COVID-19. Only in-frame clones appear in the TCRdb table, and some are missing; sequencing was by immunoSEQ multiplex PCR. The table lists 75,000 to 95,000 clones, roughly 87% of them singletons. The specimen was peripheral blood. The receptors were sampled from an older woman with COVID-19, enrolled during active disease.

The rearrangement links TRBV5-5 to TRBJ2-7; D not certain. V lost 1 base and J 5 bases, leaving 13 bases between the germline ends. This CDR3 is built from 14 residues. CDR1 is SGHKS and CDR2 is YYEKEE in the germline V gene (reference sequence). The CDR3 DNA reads TGTGCCAGCAGCTTGCAGCCTGACTTGAACGAGCAGTACTTC. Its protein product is CASSLQPDLNEQYF.

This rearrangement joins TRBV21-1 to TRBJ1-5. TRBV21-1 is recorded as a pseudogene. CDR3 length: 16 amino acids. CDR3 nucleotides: TGTGCCAGCAGCAAAGGAGAAGGTAGCTGCAATCAGCCCCAGCATTTT. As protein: CASSKGEGSCNQPQHF.

CDR3: CASSHHRQPNEKLFF. CDR3 DNA sequence: TGTGCCAGCAGTCACCATCGACAGCCTAATGAAAAACTGTTTTTT. This chain joins TRBV6-2 or TRBV6-3 and TRBJ1-4; perhaps TRBD1 as D (5 bases). The CDR3 has 15 residues. Trimming pared 5 bases from V and 3 bases from J, leaving 13 bases between. Germline values: CDR1 MNHEY, CDR2 SVGEGT.